What follows are 8 T cell receptor beta chains derived from one specimen sequenced in a study of cytomegalovirus exposure and HLA in healthy donors. In the PCR, 60 Vbeta and 13 Jbeta primers were used. Method: immunoSEQ multiplex PCR; TCRdb's copy keeps in-frame clones and lacks some. The data hold around 130,000 clones, with roughly 79% observed a single time. The specimen sequenced was PBMCs. The receptors here all came from a man younger than 40 in good health and CMV-seronegative.

J is TRBJ2-1 and V is TRBV29-1, with TRBD2 identical over 7 bases. The CDR3 consists of 12 residues. The J segment lost 9 bases and the V segment lost 7 bases, leaving 9 bases of the junction unmatched. Germline CDR1 and CDR2: SQVTM and ANQGSEA. The CDR3 DNA reads TGCAGCGGGGGGGGGAGCCCGGTTGAGCAGTTCTTC. Amino acid sequence: CSGGGSPVEQFF.

The V gene is TRBV5-6, the J gene TRBJ2-7; TRBD2 aligns across 8 bases. The CDR3 spans 17 residues. CDR1 and CDR2 from the germline V gene are SGHDT and YYEEEE. After removal of 1 base from V and 0 bases from J, the junction contained 9 bases not matched to a gene. CDR3 sequence reads: CASSLLAGGRHSYEQYF. Written as DNA, the CDR3 is TGTGCCAGCAGCTTGCTAGCGGGCGGACGACACTCCTACGAGCAGTACTTC.

The genes are TRBV10-3 and TRBJ1-1; 7 nucleotides align to TRBD1. The CDR3 spans 16 residues. The V gene's germline CDR1 is ENHRY and CDR2 SYGVKD. The V gene end was trimmed by 0 bases and the J gene end by 1 base; junction bases not matched to a gene: 5. The CDR3, as DNA: TGTGCCATCAGTGAGTCAGAAACAGGGGCGAACACTGAAGCTTTCTTT. Protein: CAISESETGANTEAFF.

This clone has just one count. The chain links TRBV5-1 to TRBJ1-2; D possibly corresponds to TRBD1 (6 bases). The germline V gene encodes CDR1 SGHRS and CDR2 YFSETQ. The V end was cut by 4 bases, the J end by 7 bases, with 20 bases between. This CDR3 spans 15 amino acids. The CDR3 reads CASSVMGRGSGGYTF. The CDR3 DNA is TGCGCCAGCAGCGTGATGGGCAGGGGATCGGGTGGCTACACCTTC. The full variable domain, its missing parts supplied by reference TRBV5-1 and TRBJ1-2, is KAGVTQTPRYLIKTRGQQVTLSCSPISGHRSVSWYQQTPGQGLQFLFEYFSETQRNKGNFPGRFSGRQFSNSRSEMNVSTLELGDSALYLCASSVMGRGSGGYTFGSGTRLTVV.

This clone turned up a few times. The gene calls are TRBV30 and TRBJ1-2; TRBD1 is a possible D gene (5 bases). The V and J ends lost 0 bases and 4 bases respectively, with 9 bases between them. The V gene's germline CDR1 is GTSNPN and CDR2 SVGIG (reference sequence). The CDR3 is 13 residues long. Written as DNA, the CDR3 is TGTGCCTGGAGTGTTGGTGGGGCCTATGGCTACACCTTC. Protein product: CAWSVGGAYGYTF.

This sequence joins TRBV5-1 and TRBJ1-1; TRBD1 agrees at 7 bases. The length of the CDR3 is 20 residues. Germline lookup yields CDR1 SGHRS and CDR2 YFSETQ. V shed 5 bases and J 1 base; nucleotides not matched to a gene: 23. The CDR3 sequence: CASRNVDRDSIWGENTEAFF. The CDR3 nucleotides are TGCGCCAGCAGGAACGTGGACCGGGACAGTATTTGGGGTGAGAACACTGAAGCTTTCTTT.

This clone is a singleton in its sample. The V and J genes are TRBV29-1 and TRBJ2-7, with 8 bases lining up with TRBD1. In germline, CDR1 is SQVTM, CDR2 ANQGSEA. V lost 0 bases to trimming and J lost 4 bases; unmatched junction nucleotides: 11. The CDR3 covers 16 residues. The CDR3, as DNA: TGCAGCGTTGAAGATCTTTCGAGGACAGGGAGATACGAGCAGTACTTC. Translating gives CSVEDLSRTGRYEQYF.

Here the CDR3 reads CASSLSVDFSTYEQYF. DNA of the CDR3: TGTGCCAGCAGTTTATCGGTGGACTTCTCAACCTACGAGCAGTACTTC. This chain connects TRBV27 to TRBJ2-7; weak D call: TRBD2 (5 bases). The V gene lost 0 bases and the J gene lost 2 bases, with 14 bases spanning the gap. This CDR3 is built from 16 residues. CDR1 and CDR2 from the germline V gene are MNHEY and SMNVEV (reference sequence).